This T cell receptor beta chain derives from a study of control samples from healthy donors and cancer patients. This CDR3 contains 14 residues. Germline V lookup: CDR1 SGHRS, CDR2 YFSETQ. Between the trimmed V and J ends, which lost 6 bases and 7 bases, there was a span of 19 bases. Assay used: immunoSEQ multiplex PCR; TCRdb lists only in-frame clones, some missing. The table has about 86,000 clones, about 89% seen once. V is TRBV5-1 and J is TRBJ2-5, with D perhaps given as TRBD1 or TRBD2 (5 bases each). Sample: PBMCs. The sequence came from a woman aged 45-65 years with colorectal cancer. CDR3 DNA: TGCGCCAGCAACTACGACCGGATTGGGGGGACCCAGTACTTC. Protein: CASNYDRIGGTQYF.